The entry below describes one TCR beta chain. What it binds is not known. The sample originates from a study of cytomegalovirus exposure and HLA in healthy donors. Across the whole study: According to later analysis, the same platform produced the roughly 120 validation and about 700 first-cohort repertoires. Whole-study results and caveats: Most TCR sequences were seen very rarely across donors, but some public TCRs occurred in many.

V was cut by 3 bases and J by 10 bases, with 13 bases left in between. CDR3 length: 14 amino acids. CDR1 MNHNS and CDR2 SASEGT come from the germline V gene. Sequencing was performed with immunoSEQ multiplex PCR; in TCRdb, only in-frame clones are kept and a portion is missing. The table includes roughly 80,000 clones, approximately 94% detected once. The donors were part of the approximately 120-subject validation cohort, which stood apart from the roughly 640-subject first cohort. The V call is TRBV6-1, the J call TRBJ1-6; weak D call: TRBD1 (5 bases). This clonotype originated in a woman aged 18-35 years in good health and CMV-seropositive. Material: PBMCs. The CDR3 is CASSDIRAVSPLHF. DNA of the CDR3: TGTGCCAGCAGTGATATCAGGGCGGTCTCACCCCTCCACTTT.